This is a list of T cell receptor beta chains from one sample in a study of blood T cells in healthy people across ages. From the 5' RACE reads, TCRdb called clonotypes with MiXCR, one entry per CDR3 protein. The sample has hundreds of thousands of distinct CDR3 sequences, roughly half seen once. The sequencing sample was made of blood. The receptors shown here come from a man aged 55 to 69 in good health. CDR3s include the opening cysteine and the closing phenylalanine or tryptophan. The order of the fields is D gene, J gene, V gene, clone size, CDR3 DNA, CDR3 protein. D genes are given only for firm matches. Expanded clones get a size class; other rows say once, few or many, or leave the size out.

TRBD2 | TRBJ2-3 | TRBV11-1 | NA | TGTGCATCCGGGCGGGGGTACACAGATACGCAGTATTTT | CASGRGYTDTQYF
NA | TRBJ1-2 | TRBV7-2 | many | TGTGCCAGCAGCCCCCACCCCAGTGATGGCTACACCTTC | CASSPHPSDGYTF
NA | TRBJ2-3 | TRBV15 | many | TGTGCCACCTCCAGGGGTGAAACAGATACGCAGTATTTT | CATSRGETDTQYF
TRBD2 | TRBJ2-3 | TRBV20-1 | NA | TGCAGTGCTAGGCGGGGGGCCCTCCTCTCAGATACGCAGTATTTT | CSARRGALLSDTQYF
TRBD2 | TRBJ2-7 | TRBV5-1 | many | TGCGCCAGCAGCTCCGGCTCCCAAATAGCGGGAGTCAGTTACGAGCAGTACTTC | CASSSGSQIAGVSYEQYF
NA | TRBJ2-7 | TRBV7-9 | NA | TGTGCCAGCAGCTCACCTACCGGGGAGCGGGAGCAGTACTTC | CASSSPTGEREQYF
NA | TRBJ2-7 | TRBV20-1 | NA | TGCAGTGCTAGAGTAGGGACGGCTTTATCCTACGAGCAGTACTTC | CSARVGTALSYEQYF
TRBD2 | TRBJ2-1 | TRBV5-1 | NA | TGCGCCAGCAGCTTCACTAGCGGGGGGATCAATGAGCAGTTCTTC | CASSFTSGGINEQFF
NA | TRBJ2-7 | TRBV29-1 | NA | TGCAGCGTTGAAGGAGACAGCCTTTACGAGCAGTACTTC | CSVEGDSLYEQYF
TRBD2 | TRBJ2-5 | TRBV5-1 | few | TGCGCCAGCAGCCCACAGACTAGCGGGGGTATCCAAGAGACCCAGTACTTC | CASSPQTSGGIQETQYF
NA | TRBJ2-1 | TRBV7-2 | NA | TGTGCCGGCAGCTTAGTGACTTCCATATACAATGAGCAGTTCTTC | CAGSLVTSIYNEQFF
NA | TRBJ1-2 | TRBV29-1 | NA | TGCAGCGTTGAATGGACAGCCTATGGCTACACCTTC | CSVEWTAYGYTF
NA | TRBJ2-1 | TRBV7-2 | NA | TGTGCCAGCGCCTTGTTCGGCCCTAAGATATACAATGAGCAGTTCTTC | CASALFGPKIYNEQFF
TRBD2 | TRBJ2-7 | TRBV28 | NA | TGTGCCATCGCCTCCTCTGACAGCCCTAGCGGGGCCTACGAGCAGTACTTC | CAIASSDSPSGAYEQYF
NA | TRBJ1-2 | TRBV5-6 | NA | TGTGCCAGCAGCCCGGCGTCAGCGATTAACTATGGCTACACCTTC | CASSPASAINYGYTF
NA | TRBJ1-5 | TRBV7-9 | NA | TGTGCCAGCAAAGATGTATCGGGGGGCAACAATCAGCCCCAGCATTTT | CASKDVSGGNNQPQHF
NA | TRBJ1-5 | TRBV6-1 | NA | TGTGCCAGCAGTGAAGCGGGGGATAGCAATCAGCCCCAGCATTTT | CASSEAGDSNQPQHF
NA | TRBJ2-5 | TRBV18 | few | TGTGCCAGCTCACGTGGAGGGGATCAAGAGACCCAGTACTTC | CASSRGGDQETQYF
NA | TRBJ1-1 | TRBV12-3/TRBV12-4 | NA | TGTGCCAGCAGTGTAGTGGGGGGCACTGAAGCTTTCTTT | CASSVVGGTEAFF
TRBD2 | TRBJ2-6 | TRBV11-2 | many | TGTGCCAGCAGCTTAGTACCTAGCGGGAGGTTCTCTGGGGCCAACGTCCTGACTTTC | CASSLVPSGRFSGANVLTF
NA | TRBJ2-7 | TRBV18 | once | TGTGCCAGCTCACCAGCCAGACAGGAGCAGTACTTC | CASSPARQEQYF
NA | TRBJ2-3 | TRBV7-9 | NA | TGTGCCAGCAGCTTAGAAGGTAACGGGGATACGCAGTATTTT | CASSLEGNGDTQYF
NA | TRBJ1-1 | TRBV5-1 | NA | TGCGCCGGCAGCTTGGCCCTGGCCGGTACTGAAGCTTTCTTT | CAGSLALAGTEAFF
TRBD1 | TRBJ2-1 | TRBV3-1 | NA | TGTGCCAGCAGCCCCCGGACAGGGTCCGGCAATGAGCAGTTCTTC | CASSPRTGSGNEQFF
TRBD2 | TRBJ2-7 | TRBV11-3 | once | TGTGCCAGCAGCCCCGGGACTAACTACTACGAGCAGTACTTC | CASSPGTNYYEQYF
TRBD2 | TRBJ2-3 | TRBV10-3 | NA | TGTGCCATCAGGGTTTCCGGGACTAGCGGGAGGGCTGGTACGCAGTATTTT | CAIRVSGTSGRAGTQYF
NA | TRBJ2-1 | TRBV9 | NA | TGTGCCAGCAGCGTAGCTCAGGGAATTTCCTACAATGAGCAGTTCTTC | CASSVAQGISYNEQFF
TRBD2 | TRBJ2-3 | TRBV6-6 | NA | TGTGCCAGCAGTTACGAGCGGGGCCGCACAGATACGCAGTATTTT | CASSYERGRTDTQYF
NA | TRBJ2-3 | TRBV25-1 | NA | TGTGCCAGCCTCCTCCCCACGGGGGACGGGGCAGATACGCAGTATTTT | CASLLPTGDGADTQYF
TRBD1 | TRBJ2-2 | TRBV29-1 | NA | TGCAGCGGACAGGGTCCGGGGGAGCTGTTTTTT | CSGQGPGELFF
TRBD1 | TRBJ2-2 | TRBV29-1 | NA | TGCAGCGTTGAAATCGGGACAGTGAACACCGGGGAGCTGTTTTTT | CSVEIGTVNTGELFF
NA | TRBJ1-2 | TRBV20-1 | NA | TGCAGTGCTATCCTCAGCAACTATGGCTACACCTTC | CSAILSNYGYTF
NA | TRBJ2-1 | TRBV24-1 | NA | TGTGCCACCAGTGGACTAGACCACTACAATGAGCAGTTCTTC | CATSGLDHYNEQFF
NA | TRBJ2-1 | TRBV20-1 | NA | TGCAGTGCGAAATCTTCTACCGGGACTTACTCCTACAATGAGCAGTTCTTC | CSAKSSTGTYSYNEQFF
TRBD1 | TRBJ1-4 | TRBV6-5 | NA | TGTGCCAGCAGCACTACAGGGGTGATGGGTGAAAAACTGTTTTTT | CASSTTGVMGEKLFF
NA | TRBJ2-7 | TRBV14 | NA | TGTGCCAGCAGCCAAGTGCCGGGTCGAAGGGAGCAGTACTTC | CASSQVPGRREQYF
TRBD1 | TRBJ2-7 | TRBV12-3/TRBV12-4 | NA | TGTGCCAGCAGTTACAGGGGGCGCAATGAGCAGTACTTC | CASSYRGRNEQYF
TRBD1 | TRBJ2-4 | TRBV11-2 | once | TGTGCCAGCAGCCCACCGCCGGGACAGGGGGCAGGAACTAGGGAGCAGTACTTC | CASSPPPGQGAGTREQYF
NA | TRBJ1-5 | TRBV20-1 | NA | TGCAGTGCAACGCCCGGGCAGACAGGCACTCAGCCCCAGCATTTT | CSATPGQTGTQPQHF
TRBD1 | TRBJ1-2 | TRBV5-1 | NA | TGCGCCAGCAGCTTCAACAGGGGGACCGCGGACGGCTACACCTTC | CASSFNRGTADGYTF
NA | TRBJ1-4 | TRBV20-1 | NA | TGCAGTGCTAGAGGTGGTGGGGACCCCTCAGAAAAACTGTTTTTT | CSARGGGDPSEKLFF
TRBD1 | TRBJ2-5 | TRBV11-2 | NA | TGTGCCAGCAGCTCCGACAGGGCCTTAGGGACCCAGTACTTC | CASSSDRALGTQYF
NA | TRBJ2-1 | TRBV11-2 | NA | TGTGCCAGCAGCTTAAGTGGCCCCCGGGCGTTCTTC | CASSLSGPRAFF
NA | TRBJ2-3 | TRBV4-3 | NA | TGCGCCAGCAGCCAAGATGTTGTCGTCGGACGCTCGCAGTATTTT | CASSQDVVVGRSQYF
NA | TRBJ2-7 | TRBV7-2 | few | TGTGCCAGCAGCTTAGGGGGGCCCAGTATCCAGCAGTACTTC | CASSLGGPSIQQYF
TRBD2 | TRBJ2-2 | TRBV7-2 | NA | TGTGCCCGCAGCCCCGGGACTAGCGGGAGGGCCGGCGGGGAGCTGTTTTTT | CARSPGTSGRAGGELFF
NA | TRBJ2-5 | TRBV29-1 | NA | TGCAGCGCCGAGACTAGAGGGAAAGAGACCCAGTACTTC | CSAETRGKETQYF
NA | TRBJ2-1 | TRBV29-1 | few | TGCAGCGTTGAGAAGGAGGGATCCCTTGACAATGAGCAGTTCTTC | CSVEKEGSLDNEQFF
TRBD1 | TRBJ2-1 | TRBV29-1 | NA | TGCAGCGTCCTACAGGGGTATACCAATGAGCAGTTCTTC | CSVLQGYTNEQFF
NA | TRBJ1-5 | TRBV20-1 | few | TGCAGTGCACGGGAGGGGGGGTCTGGCAATCAGCCCCAGCATTTT | CSAREGGSGNQPQHF
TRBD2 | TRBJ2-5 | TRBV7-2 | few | TGTGCCAGCAGCTTAAATCGGGCGGGGGGGCAAGAGACCCAGTACTTC | CASSLNRAGGQETQYF